This TCR beta chain comes out of a study of T cell responses to AZD1222 COVID-19 vaccine. Whole-study results and caveats: Clonal diversity was possibly underestimated, and white British individuals and females predominated among donors.

The CDR3 loop spans 12 amino acids. Looked up from germline, CDR1 is MDHEN and CDR2 is SYDVKM. V shed 6 bases and J shed 7 bases, with 12 bases lying between them. Generated by immunoSEQ multiplex PCR, the TCRdb table keeps only in-frame clones and is missing some. The sample includes about 180,000 clones, 85% to 95% seen only once; the top ten take around 0.96%. For this clone: What it recognizes is unknown.

The receptor comes from an adult who received the MenACWY meningococcal vaccine as a control. The sequenced sample was peripheral blood, obtained 28 days after the second dose of the MenACWY control vaccine. The genes are TRBV28 and TRBJ2-5; D unclear. The CDR3 bases are TGTGCCAGCAGGTCAGGCGGTAGGACCCAGTACTTC. It codes for CASRSGGRTQYF.